The T cell receptor (beta chain) under discussion was sequenced for a study of blood T cell repertoires in COVID-19. Whole-study context: Samples taken during acute and convalescent COVID-19 were collected in the United States, Italy and Spain.

Recruits, aged about 18 to 100 years, lived in approximately 26 US areas. For recovered donors of Cohort 3, there were two negative PCRs, clearance, or symptom resolution. Data came from immunoSEQ multiplex PCR; TCRdb stores just in-frame clones and leaves some out. Of about 280,000 clones detected, roughly 91% appear once; the ten largest clones hold 1.5% to 2%. Germline V gives CDR1 SGHTA, CDR2 FQGTGA. Deletions cut 5 bases from V and 7 bases from J, with 15 bases between. The CDR3 has 15 residues. This chain uses TRBV7-3 with TRBJ1-6, with D possibly matching TRBD1 (5 bases). Input material: PBMCs or T cells enriched from blood (not recorded which). This receptor was obtained from a woman aged 55-69 years who had recovered from COVID-19. The CDR3 nucleotides read TGTGCCAGCAGCCCCCAGGGAGGAGGAAATTCACCCCTCCACTTT. Translation gives CASSPQGGGNSPLHF.